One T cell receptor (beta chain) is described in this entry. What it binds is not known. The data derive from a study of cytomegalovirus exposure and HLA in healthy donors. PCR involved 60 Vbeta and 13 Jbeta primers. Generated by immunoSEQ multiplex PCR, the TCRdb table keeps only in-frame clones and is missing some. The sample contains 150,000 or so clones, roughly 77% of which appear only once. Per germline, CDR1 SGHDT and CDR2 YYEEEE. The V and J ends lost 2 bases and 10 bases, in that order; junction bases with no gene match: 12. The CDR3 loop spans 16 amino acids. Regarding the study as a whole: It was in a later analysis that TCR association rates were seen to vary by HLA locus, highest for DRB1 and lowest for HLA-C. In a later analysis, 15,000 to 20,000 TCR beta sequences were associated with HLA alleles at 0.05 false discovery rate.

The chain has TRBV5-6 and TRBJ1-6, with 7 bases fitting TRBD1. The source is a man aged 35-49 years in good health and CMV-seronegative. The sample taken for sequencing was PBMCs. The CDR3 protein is CASSFYSTGYGSPLHF. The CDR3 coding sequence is TGTGCCAGCAGCTTTTACTCGACAGGGTATGGGTCACCCCTCCACTTT.